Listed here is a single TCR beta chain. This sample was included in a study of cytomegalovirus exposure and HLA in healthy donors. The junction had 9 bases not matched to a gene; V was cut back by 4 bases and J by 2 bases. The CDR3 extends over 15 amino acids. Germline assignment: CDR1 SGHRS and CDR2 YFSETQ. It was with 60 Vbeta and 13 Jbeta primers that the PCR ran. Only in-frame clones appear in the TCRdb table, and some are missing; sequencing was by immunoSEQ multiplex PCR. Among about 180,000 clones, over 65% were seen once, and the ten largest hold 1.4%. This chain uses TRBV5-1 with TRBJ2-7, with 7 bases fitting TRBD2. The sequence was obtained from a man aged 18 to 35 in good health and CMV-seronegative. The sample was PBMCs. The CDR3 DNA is TGCGCCAGCAGCCCTGGTGTCGGGGGGACCTACGAGCAGTACTTC. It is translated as CASSPGVGGTYEQYF.